This TCR beta chain derives from a study of cytomegalovirus exposure and HLA in healthy donors. Profiling relied on immunoSEQ multiplex PCR, and the TCRdb table lists in-frame clones only, not all of them. The table lists 95,000 to 150,000 clones, approximately 89% of them singletons. The donors were part of the roughly 120-subject validation cohort, which stood apart from the approximately 640-subject first cohort. The CDR3 extends over 18 amino acids. Germline CDR1 and CDR2: MDHEN and SYDVKM. Trimming removed 6 bases from V and 7 bases from J, with 31 bases in between. The sequence derives from a woman under 30 in good health and CMV-seronegative. The sample was PBMCs. The chain couples TRBV28 to TRBJ2-7; tentatively, D is TRBD2 (5 bases). The CDR3 region is CASSASSYQERRQGEQYF. In DNA, the CDR3 is TGTGCCAGCAGCGCCTCCTCATATCAGGAGCGGAGACAAGGGGAGCAGTACTTC. The full variable domain, in which reference TRBV28 and TRBJ2-7 provide the parts outside the CDR3, is DVKVTQSSRYLVKRTGEKVFLECVQDMDHENMFWYRQDPGLGLRLIYFSYDVKMKEKGDIPEGYSVSREKKERFSLILESASTNQTSMYLCASSASSYQERRQGEQYFGPGTRLTVT.